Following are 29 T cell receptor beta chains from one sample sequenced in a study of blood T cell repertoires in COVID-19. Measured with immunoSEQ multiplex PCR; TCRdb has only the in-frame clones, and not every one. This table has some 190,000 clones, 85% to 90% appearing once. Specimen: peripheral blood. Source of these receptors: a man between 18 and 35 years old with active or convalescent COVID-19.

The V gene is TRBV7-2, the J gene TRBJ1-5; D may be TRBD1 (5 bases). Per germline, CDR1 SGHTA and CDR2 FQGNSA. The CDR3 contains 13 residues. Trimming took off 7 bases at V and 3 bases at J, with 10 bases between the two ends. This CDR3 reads CASTQGYNQPQHF. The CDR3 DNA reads TGTGCCAGCACCCAGGGATACAATCAGCCCCAGCATTTT.

The DNA of the CDR3 is TGTGCCAGCAGTTACTCGACAGGGGTGAACACTGAAGCTTTCTTT. Translating gives CASSYSTGVNTEAFF. The rearrangement uses TRBV6-5 and TRBJ1-1; 8 positions match TRBD1. The length of the CDR3 is 15 residues. The germline gives CDR1 MNHEY, CDR2 SVGAGI. The junction had 0 bases not matched to a gene; V was cut back by 0 bases and J by 0 bases.

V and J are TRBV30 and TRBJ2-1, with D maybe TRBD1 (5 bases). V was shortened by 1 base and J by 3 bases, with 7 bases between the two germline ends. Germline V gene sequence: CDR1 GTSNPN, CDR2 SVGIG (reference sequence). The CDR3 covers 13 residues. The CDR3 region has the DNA TGTGCCTGGAGTGAACAGGTCTACAATGAGCAGTTCTTC. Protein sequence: CAWSEQVYNEQFF.

The CDR3 sequence: CSASKVVRETQYF. The CDR3 region has the DNA TGCAGTGCTAGTAAAGTAGTCCGAGAGACCCAGTACTTC. This chain uses TRBV20-1 with TRBJ2-5; D gene ambiguous. The germline V and J ends were trimmed by 3 bases and 4 bases, with 12 bases remaining between them. CDR3 length: 13 amino acids. In germline, CDR1 is DFQATT, CDR2 SNEGSKA (reference sequence).

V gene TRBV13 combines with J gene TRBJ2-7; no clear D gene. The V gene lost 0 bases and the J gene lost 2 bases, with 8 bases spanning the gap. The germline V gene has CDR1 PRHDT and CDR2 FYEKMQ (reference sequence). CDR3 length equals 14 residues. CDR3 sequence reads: CASSLGLRPYEQYF. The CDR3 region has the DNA TGTGCCAGCAGCTTAGGCCTGCGTCCCTACGAGCAGTACTTC.

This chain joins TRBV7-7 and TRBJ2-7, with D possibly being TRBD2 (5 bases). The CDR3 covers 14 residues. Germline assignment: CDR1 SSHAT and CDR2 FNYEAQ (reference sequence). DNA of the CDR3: TGTGCTCCGGAAGGAGGCCGAAGAGCCCACGAGCAGTACTTC. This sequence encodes CAPEGGRRAHEQYF.

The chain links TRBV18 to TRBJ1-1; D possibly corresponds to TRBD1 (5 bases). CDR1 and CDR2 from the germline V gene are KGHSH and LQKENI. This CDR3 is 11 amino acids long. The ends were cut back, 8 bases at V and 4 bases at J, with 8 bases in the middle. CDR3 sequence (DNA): TGTGCCAGCCTTAGGGGCACTGAAGCTTTCTTT. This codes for CASLRGTEAFF. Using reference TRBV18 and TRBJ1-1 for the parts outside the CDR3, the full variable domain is NAGVMQNPRHLVRRRGQEARLRCSPMKGHSHVYWYRQLPEEGLKFMVYLQKENIIDESGMPKERFSAEFPKEGPSILRIQQVVRGDSAAYFCASLRGTEAFFGQGTRLTVV.

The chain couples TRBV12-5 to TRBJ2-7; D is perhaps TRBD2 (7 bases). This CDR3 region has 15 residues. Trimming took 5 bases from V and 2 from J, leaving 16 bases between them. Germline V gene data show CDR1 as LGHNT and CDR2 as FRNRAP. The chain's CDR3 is CASGGGWGGAYEQYF. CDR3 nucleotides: TGTGCTAGTGGTGGAGGGTGGGGGGGCGCCTACGAGCAGTACTTC.

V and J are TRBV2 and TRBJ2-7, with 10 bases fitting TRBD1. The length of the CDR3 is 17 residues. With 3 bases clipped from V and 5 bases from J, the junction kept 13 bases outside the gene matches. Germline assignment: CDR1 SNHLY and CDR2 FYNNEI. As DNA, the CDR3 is TGTGCCAGCAGTGACCCGCTCCTGGGGACAGGGGTGGACGAGCAGTACTTC. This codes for CASSDPLLGTGVDEQYF.

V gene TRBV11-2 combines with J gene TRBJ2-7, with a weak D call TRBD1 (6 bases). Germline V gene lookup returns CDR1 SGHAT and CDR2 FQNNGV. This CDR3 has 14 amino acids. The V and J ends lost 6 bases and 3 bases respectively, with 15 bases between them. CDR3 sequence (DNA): TGTGCCAGCAGGAAAGCACAGGGCGGCTACGAGCAGTACTTC. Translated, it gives CASRKAQGGYEQYF.

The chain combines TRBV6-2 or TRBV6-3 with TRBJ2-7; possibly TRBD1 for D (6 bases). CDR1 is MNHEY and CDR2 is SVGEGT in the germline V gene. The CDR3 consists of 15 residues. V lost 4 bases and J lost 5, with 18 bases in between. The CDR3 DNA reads TGTGCCAGCAGTTTCCCCTTAGGGACAAGGAACGAGCAGTACTTC. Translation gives CASSFPLGTRNEQYF.

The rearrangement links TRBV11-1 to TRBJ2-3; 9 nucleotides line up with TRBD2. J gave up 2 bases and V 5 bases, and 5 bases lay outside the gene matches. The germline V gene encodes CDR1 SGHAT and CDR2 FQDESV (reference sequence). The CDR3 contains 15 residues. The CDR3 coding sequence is TGTGCCAGCAGCACGACTAGCGGAAACACAGATACGCAGTATTTT. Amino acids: CASSTTSGNTDTQYF.

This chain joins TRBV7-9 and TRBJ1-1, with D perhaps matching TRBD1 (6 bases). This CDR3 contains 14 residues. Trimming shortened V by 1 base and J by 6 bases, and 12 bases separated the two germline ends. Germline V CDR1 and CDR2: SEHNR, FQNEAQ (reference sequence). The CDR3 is CASSLVVRGPEAFF. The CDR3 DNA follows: TGTGCCAGCAGCTTAGTAGTCAGGGGACCTGAAGCTTTCTTT.

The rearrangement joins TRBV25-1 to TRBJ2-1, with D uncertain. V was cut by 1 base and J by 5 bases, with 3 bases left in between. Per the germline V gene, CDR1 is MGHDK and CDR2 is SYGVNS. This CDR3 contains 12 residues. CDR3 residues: CASSELNNEQFF. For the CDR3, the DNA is TGTGCCAGCAGTGAATTAAACAATGAGCAGTTCTTC.

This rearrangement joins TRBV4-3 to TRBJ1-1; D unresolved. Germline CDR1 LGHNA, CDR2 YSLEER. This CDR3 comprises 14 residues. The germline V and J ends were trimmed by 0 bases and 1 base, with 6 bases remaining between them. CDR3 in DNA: TGCGCCAGCAGCCAAGATATTCGGAACACTGAAGCTTTCTTT. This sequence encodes CASSQDIRNTEAFF.

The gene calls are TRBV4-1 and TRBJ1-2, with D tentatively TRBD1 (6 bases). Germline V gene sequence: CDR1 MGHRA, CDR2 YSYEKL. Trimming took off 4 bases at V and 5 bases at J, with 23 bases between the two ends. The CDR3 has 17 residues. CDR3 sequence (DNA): TGCGCCAGCAGCCCATCCGGCCCCGGGGGGGCCATGTATGGCTACACCTTC. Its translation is CASSPSGPGGAMYGYTF.

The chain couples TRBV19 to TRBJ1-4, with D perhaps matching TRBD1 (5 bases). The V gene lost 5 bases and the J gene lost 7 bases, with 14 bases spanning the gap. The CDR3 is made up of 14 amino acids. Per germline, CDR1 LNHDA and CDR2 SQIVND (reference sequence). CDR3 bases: TGTGCCAGTAGTCCCAGGGCATTGAGTGAAAAACTGTTTTTT. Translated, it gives CASSPRALSEKLFF.

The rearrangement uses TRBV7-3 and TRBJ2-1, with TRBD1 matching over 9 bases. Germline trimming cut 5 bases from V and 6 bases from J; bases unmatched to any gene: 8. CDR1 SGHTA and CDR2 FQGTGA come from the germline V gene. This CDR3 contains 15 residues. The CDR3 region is CASSRAGTGTNEQFF. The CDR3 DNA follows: TGTGCCAGCAGCAGAGCCGGGACAGGGACCAATGAGCAGTTCTTC.

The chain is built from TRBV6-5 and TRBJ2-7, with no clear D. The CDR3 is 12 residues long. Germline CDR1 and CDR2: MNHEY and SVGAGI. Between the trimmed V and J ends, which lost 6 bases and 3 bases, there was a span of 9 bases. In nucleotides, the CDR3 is TGTGCCAGCAGAGCTACTTACTACGAGCAGTACTTC. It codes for CASRATYYEQYF.

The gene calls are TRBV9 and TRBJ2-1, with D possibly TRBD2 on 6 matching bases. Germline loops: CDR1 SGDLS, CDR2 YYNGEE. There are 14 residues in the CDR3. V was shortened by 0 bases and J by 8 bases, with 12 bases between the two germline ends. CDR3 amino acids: CASSVVGTAHEQFF. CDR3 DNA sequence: TGTGCCAGCAGCGTAGTCGGGACTGCCCATGAGCAGTTCTTC. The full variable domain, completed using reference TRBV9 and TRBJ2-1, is DSGVTQTPKHLITATGQRVTLRCSPRSGDLSVYWYQQSLDQGLQFLIQYYNGEERAKGNILERFSAQQFPDLHSELNLSSLELGDSALYFCASSVVGTAHEQFFGPGTRLTVL.

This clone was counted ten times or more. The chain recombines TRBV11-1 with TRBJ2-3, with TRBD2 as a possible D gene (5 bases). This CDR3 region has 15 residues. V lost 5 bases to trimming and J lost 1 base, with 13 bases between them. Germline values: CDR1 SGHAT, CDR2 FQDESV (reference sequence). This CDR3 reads CASSPYRTRTDTQYF. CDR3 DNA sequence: TGTGCCAGCAGCCCGTATAGGACTCGCACAGATACGCAGTATTTT.

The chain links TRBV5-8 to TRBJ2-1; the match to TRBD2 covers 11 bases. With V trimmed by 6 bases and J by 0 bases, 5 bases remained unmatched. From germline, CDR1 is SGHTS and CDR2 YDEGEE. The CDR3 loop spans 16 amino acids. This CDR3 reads CASTPTSGSSYNEQFF. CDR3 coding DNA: TGTGCCAGCACCCCTACTAGCGGGAGCTCCTACAATGAGCAGTTCTTC.

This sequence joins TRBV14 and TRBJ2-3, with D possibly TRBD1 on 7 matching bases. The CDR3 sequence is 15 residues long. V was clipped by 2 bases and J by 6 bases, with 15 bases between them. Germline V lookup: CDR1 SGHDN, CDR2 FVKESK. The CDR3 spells CASSQLEGADDTQYF. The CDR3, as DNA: TGTGCCAGCAGCCAATTGGAGGGGGCAGACGATACGCAGTATTTT.

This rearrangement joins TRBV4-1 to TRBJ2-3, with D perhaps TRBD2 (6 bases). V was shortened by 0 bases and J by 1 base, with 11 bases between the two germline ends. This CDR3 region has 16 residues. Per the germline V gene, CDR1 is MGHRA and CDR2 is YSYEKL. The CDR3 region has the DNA TGCGCCAGCAGCCAAGATTGGCCTAGCGGCACAGATACGCAGTATTTT. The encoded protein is CASSQDWPSGTDTQYF.

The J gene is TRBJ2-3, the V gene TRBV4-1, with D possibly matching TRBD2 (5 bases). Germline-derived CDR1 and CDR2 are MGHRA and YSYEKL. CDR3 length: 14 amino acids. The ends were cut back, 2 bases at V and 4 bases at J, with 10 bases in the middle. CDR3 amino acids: CASSQPTRSDTQYF. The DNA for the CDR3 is TGCGCCAGCAGCCAACCAACTAGATCAGATACGCAGTATTTT.

This CDR3 reads CASRNQGYTNNEQFF. The CDR3 region has the DNA TGTGCCAGCAGGAATCAGGGGTATACTAACAATGAGCAGTTCTTC. The J gene is TRBJ2-1, the V gene TRBV7-9, with D possibly being TRBD1 (6 bases). CDR3 length: 15 residues. Germline lookup yields CDR1 SEHNR and CDR2 FQNEAQ (reference sequence). Trimming removed 6 bases at V and 5 bases at J, with 17 bases between.

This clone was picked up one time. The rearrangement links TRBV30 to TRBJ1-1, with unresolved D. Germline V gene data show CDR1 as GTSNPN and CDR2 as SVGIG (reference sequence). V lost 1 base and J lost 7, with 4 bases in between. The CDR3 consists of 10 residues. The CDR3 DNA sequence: TGTGCCTGGAGTGCTCGTGAAGCTTTCTTT. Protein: CAWSAREAFF.

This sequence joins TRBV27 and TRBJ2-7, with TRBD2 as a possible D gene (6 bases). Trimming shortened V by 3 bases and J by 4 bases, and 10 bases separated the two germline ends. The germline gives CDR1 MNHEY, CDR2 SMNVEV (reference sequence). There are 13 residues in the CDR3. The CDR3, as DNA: TGTGCCAGCAGTTTGAACGGGAGATACGAGCAGTACTTC. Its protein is CASSLNGRYEQYF.

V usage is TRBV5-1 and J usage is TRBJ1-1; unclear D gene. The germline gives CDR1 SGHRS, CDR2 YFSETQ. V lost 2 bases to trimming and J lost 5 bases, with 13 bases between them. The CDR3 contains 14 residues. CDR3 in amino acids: CASSFIDRRTEAFF. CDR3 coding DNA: TGCGCCAGCAGCTTTATCGACCGGAGGACTGAAGCTTTCTTT.